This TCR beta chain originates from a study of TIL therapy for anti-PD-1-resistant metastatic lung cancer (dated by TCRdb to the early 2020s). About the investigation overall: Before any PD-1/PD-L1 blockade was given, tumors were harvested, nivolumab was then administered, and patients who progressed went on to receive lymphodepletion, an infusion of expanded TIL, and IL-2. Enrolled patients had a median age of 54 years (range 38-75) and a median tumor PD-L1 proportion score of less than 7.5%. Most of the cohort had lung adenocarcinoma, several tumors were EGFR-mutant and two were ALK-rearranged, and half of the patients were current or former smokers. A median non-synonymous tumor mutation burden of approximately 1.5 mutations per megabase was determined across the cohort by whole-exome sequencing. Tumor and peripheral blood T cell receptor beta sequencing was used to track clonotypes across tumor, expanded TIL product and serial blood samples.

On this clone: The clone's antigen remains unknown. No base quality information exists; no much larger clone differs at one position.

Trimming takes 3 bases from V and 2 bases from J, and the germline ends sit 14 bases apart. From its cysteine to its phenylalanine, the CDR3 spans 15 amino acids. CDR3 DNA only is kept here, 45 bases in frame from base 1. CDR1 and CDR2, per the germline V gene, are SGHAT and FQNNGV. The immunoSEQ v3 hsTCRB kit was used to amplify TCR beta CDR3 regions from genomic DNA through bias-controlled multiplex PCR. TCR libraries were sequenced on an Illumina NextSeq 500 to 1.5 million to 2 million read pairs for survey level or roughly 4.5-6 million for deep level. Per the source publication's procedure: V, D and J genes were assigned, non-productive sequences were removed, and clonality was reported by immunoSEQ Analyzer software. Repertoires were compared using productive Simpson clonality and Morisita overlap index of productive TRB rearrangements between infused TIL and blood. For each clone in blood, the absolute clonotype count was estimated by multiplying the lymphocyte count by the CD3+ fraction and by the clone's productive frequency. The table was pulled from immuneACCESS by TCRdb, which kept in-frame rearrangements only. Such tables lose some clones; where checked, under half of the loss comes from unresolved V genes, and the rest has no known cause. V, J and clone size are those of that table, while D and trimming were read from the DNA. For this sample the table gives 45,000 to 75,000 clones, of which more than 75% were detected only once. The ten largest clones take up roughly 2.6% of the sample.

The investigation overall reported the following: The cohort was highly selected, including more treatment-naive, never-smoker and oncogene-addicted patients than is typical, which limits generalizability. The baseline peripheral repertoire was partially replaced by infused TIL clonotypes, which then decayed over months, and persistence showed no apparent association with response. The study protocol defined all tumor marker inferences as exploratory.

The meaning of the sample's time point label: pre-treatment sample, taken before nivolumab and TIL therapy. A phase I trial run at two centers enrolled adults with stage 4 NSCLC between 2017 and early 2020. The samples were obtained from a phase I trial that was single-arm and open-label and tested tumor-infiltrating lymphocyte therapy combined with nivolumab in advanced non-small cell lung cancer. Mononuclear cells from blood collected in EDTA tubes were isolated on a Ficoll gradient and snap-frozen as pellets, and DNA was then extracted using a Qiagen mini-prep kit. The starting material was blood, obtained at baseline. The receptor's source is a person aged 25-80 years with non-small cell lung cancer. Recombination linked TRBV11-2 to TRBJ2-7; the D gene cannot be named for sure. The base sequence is TGTGCCAGCAGCTTCGTTCGTGGGCCCACCTACGAGCAGTACTTC. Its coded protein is CASSFVRGPTYEQYF.